This entry is about one T cell receptor beta chain. The antigen is unknown. Selection for sequencing was limited to patients who had shown CD8+CD57+ cell expansion by flow cytometry. The data stem from a study of CD8+CD57+ T cells in acquired aplastic anemia. About the research overall: Sorted CD4+ and CD8+ cells gave a mean 3.2 ug DNA, range roughly 0.19 to 27.4 ug.

The CDR3 totals 13 residues. V shed 2 bases and J shed 4 bases, with 8 bases lying between them. Germline V gene data show CDR1 as SNHLY and CDR2 as FYNNEI. Profiles of TCR beta VDJ and CDR3 were generated from a genomic DNA template. TCRdb re-analysed the reads in MiXCR, keeping a single row per CDR3 protein. Among 200,000 or so distinct CDR3 sequences listed, roughly 53% were seen once. Findings of the study overall: Patient and control CD8+ Simpson's diversity was not significantly different.

The sequence was obtained from a human donor with aplastic anemia. The chain couples TRBV2 to TRBJ1-2; D unclear. Source material: sorted CD4+, CD8+, or CD8+CD57+ T cells (not recorded which) from PBMCs. CDR3: CASSERQVYGYTF. CDR3 nucleotides: TGTGCCAGCAGTGAAAGGCAGGTCTATGGCTACACCTTC.